The 21 T cell receptor beta chains given below trace back to one sample, sequenced in a study of T cell responses to AZD1222 COVID-19 vaccine. Profiled with immunoSEQ multiplex PCR; TCRdb holds only in-frame clones, not every one. Of a few hundred thousand clones listed, 80% to 95% are singletons. The sample consisted of peripheral blood, taken on day 0 of AZD1222 vaccination. The source of these receptors is an adult in good health.

The J gene is TRBJ1-3, the V gene TRBV10-3; D perhaps matches TRBD1 (5 bases). The CDR3 runs to 12 residues. V lost 11 bases, J lost 0 bases, and 8 bases lay in between. Germline V gene data show CDR1 as ENHRY and CDR2 as SYGVKD. CDR3 sequence: CASQGSGNTIYF. CDR3 coding DNA: TGTGCCTCCCAGGGCTCTGGAAACACCATATATTTT.

The chain is built from TRBV5-6 and TRBJ1-3; perhaps TRBD1 as D (5 bases). This CDR3 is 15 amino acids long. V shed 4 bases and J shed 2 bases, with 13 bases lying between them. CDR1 and CDR2 (germline): SGHDT, YYEEEE. CDR3 region: CASSTGGVPGNTIYF. DNA of the CDR3: TGTGCCAGCAGCACCGGAGGGGTCCCTGGAAACACCATATATTTT. Full variable domain (remainder filled in from reference TRBV5-6 and TRBJ1-3): DAGVTQSPTHLIKTRGQQVTLRCSPKSGHDTVSWYQQALGQGPQFIFQYYEEEERQRGNFPDRFSGHQFPNYSSELNVNALLLGDSALYLCASSTGGVPGNTIYFGEGSWLTVV.

This rearrangement joins TRBV28 to TRBJ1-5, with D unclear. This CDR3 is built from 16 residues. Germline-derived CDR1 and CDR2 are MDHEN and SYDVKM. Trimming removed 2 bases from V and 7 bases from J, with 18 bases in between. CDR3 DNA: TGTGCCAGCAGTTTAGAGGGAGCCCTTAACTGGCAGCCCCAGCATTTT. This codes for CASSLEGALNWQPQHF.

V gene TRBV4-2 combines with J gene TRBJ2-7, with 7 bases aligning to TRBD2. The ends lost 0 bases at V and 3 bases at J; junction bases unmatched: 5. Germline values: CDR1 LGHNA, CDR2 YNFKEQ. The CDR3 length is 15 residues. Here the CDR3 reads CASSQDVSSGYEQYF. The CDR3 DNA follows: TGTGCCAGCAGCCAAGATGTTTCTAGCGGCTACGAGCAGTACTTC.

The V and J genes are TRBV27 and TRBJ2-3, with D tentatively TRBD1 or TRBD2 (5 bases each). The length of the CDR3 is 14 residues. V lost 5 bases and J 5 bases, leaving 14 bases between the germline ends. The V gene's germline CDR1 is MNHEY and CDR2 SMNVEV (reference sequence). CDR3 coding DNA: TGTGCCAGCAGTCCCGGCAGGGAGATAGATACGCAGTATTTT. Translation gives CASSPGREIDTQYF.

The J gene is TRBJ2-7, the V gene TRBV3-1 (or the pseudogene TRBV3-2), with 7 bases that match TRBD1. The CDR3 runs to 15 residues. Trimming at V came to 5 bases and at J to 3 bases, leaving 10 bases not matched to a gene. CDR1 LGHDT and CDR2 YNNKEL come from the germline V gene (reference sequence). CDR3 amino acids: CASSSTSQGLYEQYF. CDR3 sequence (DNA): TGTGCCAGCAGCTCGACCTCACAGGGGCTCTACGAGCAGTACTTC.

This clone was detected only once. The rearrangement links TRBV5-4 to TRBJ2-1, with D perhaps assigned TRBD1 or TRBD2 (5 bases each). The CDR3 consists of 14 residues. From germline, CDR1 is SGHNT and CDR2 YYREEE (reference sequence). V was clipped by 5 bases and J by 5 bases, with 14 bases between them. CDR3 amino acids: CASSYGTGNNEQFF. CDR3 nucleotides: TGTGCCAGCAGTTACGGGACCGGGAACAATGAGCAGTTCTTC.

The genes are TRBV2 and TRBJ1-2; D may be TRBD1 (6 bases). This CDR3 is built from 12 residues. Germline loops: CDR1 SNHLY, CDR2 FYNNEI. Trimming took off 3 bases at V and 7 bases at J, with 9 bases between the two ends. DNA of the CDR3: TGTGCCAGCAGTGAGGGGGCTCCTGGCTACACCTTC. It translates to CASSEGAPGYTF.

This clone was seen just once. This chain joins TRBV23-1 and TRBJ1-4; TRBD1 matches at 8 bases. TRBV23-1 is an open reading frame whose function is uncertain. V trimming: 6 bases; J trimming: 8 bases; junction bases outside the gene matches: 11. The CDR3 runs to 15 residues. CDR3 region: CASRHKDREGEKLFF. DNA of the CDR3: TGCGCCAGCAGACACAAGGACAGGGAGGGGGAAAAACTGTTTTTT.

CDR3 residues: CATSYQFSPGELFF. Here the CDR3 DNA reads TGTGCCACCAGTTATCAGTTTTCCCCCGGGGAGCTGTTTTTT. The chain has TRBV15 and TRBJ2-2; D remains ambiguous. Deletions cut 6 bases from V and 6 bases from J, with 14 bases between. This CDR3 region has 14 residues. CDR1 LNHNV and CDR2 YYDKDF come from the germline V gene (reference sequence).

The V call is TRBV10-1, the J call TRBJ2-7; TRBD1 might be the D (6 bases). Germline V gives CDR1 WNHNN, CDR2 SYGVQD (reference sequence). V lost 7 bases and J 2 bases, leaving 24 bases between the germline ends. The length of the CDR3 is 17 residues. CDR3 nucleotide sequence: TGCGCCAGCAAGTCGGTGGGGGCGGAACAAACCCCCTACGAGCAGTACTTC. It is translated as CASKSVGAEQTPYEQYF.

This chain uses TRBV6-5 with TRBJ1-1; no reliable D call. This CDR3 region has 13 residues. In germline, CDR1 is MNHEY, CDR2 SVGAGI. V shed 2 bases and J shed 6 bases, with 10 bases lying between them. CDR3 bases: TGTGCCAGCAGTTACCTGGAGAGTGCTGAAGCTTTCTTT. Amino acids: CASSYLESAEAFF.

This sequence joins TRBV6-5 and TRBJ2-7, with 9 bases aligning to TRBD1. The germline CDR1 and CDR2 sequences are MNHEY and SVGAGI. V shed 7 bases and J 7 bases; nucleotides not matched to a gene: 11. This CDR3 is built from 14 residues. CDR3 protein: CASTKVQGAKEQYF. Written as DNA, the CDR3 is TGTGCCAGCACTAAGGTACAGGGGGCAAAAGAGCAGTACTTC.

The chain links TRBV2 to TRBJ1-3; no reliable D call. Between the trimmed V and J ends, which lost 5 bases and 0 bases, there was a span of 5 bases. The germline CDR1 and CDR2 sequences are SNHLY and FYNNEI. The CDR3 is 13 amino acids. The CDR3: CASSPDSGNTIYF. The CDR3 region has the DNA TGTGCCAGCAGTCCCGACTCTGGAAACACCATATATTTT. Using reference TRBV2 and TRBJ1-3 for the parts outside the CDR3, the full variable domain is EPEVTQTPSHQVTQMGQEVILRCVPISNHLYFYWYRQILGQKVEFLVSFYNNEISEKSEIFDDQFSVERPDGSNFTLKIRSTKLEDSAMYFCASSPDSGNTIYFGEGSWLTVV.

The DNA for the CDR3 is TGTGCCAGCAGCTTATCTAGCGGGGCTCGGTATGAGCAGTTCTTC. This gives the protein CASSLSSGARYEQFF. The chain joins TRBV7-7 to TRBJ2-1, with 9 positions matching TRBD2. V shed 2 bases and J 8 bases; nucleotides not matched to a gene: 7. The CDR3 length is 15 residues. Per germline, CDR1 SSHAT and CDR2 FNYEAQ (reference sequence).

The rearrangement uses TRBV11-2 and TRBJ2-7; D is possibly TRBD1 (5 bases). This CDR3 contains 13 residues. The germline CDR1 and CDR2 sequences are SGHAT and FQNNGV. V lost 7 bases, J lost 4 bases, and 14 bases lay in between. CDR3 nucleotides: TGTGCCAGCAACCAACTGGGGCCATACGAGCAGTACTTC. Its protein is CASNQLGPYEQYF.

The rearrangement uses TRBV7-2 and TRBJ1-3; D is undetermined. Looked up from germline, CDR1 is SGHTA and CDR2 is FQGNSA. This CDR3 comprises 13 residues. V lost 1 base, J lost 5 bases, and 6 bases lay in between. The chain's CDR3 is CASSLGQRNTIYF. CDR3 coding DNA: TGTGCCAGCAGCTTAGGGCAACGAAACACCATATATTTT.

V and J are TRBV2 and TRBJ1-2, with D unclear. This CDR3 spans 13 amino acids. CDR1 and CDR2 (germline): SNHLY, FYNNEI. V was clipped by 1 base and J by 4 bases, with 7 bases between them. CDR3 loop: CASSEGNGYGYTF. The CDR3, as DNA: TGTGCCAGCAGTGAAGGCAATGGCTATGGCTACACCTTC.

The V gene is TRBV7-2, the J gene TRBJ1-4; D uncertain. The V end was cut by 5 bases, the J end by 7 bases, with 17 bases between. The CDR3 runs to 15 residues. Germline V gene lookup returns CDR1 SGHTA and CDR2 FQGNSA. The CDR3 nucleotides are TGTGCCAGCAGCCCCAATTACAATCCATCTGAAAAACTGTTTTTT. Protein sequence: CASSPNYNPSEKLFF.

This clone was found once. The V and J genes are TRBV2 and TRBJ2-1; tentative D call: TRBD1 (6 bases). Trimming stripped 4 bases from V and 3 bases from J, with 13 bases between. The CDR3 is 15 residues long. CDR1 and CDR2 (germline): SNHLY, FYNNEI. The DNA for the CDR3 is TGTGCCAGCAGTGTTGGGCAGGGGTACTACAATGAGCAGTTCTTC. It is translated as CASSVGQGYYNEQFF.

The chain combines TRBV14 with TRBJ2-3; TRBD1 matches 9 bases. Per the germline V gene, CDR1 is SGHDN and CDR2 is FVKESK. The CDR3 length is 13 residues. The ends lost 4 bases at V and 14 bases at J; junction bases unmatched: 10. The CDR3 is CASSRSTGGASYF. Written as DNA, the CDR3 is TGTGCCAGCAGCCGGTCAACAGGGGGCGCTTCGTATTTT.